Each of the 20 T cell receptor beta chains below was sequenced from the same sample in a study of shared clonotypes between healthy human individuals. Assay: immunoSEQ multiplex PCR; the TCRdb copy retains only in-frame clones and omits some. The sample lists around 2.1 million clones; approximately 96% were seen once. Sequencing was performed on naive CD4+ T cells sorted from blood. Subset in this sample: CD45RA+ positively selected. All receptors come from a man younger than 30 in good health.

CDR3 sequence: CAWSGRGLSEQYF. CDR3 coding DNA: TGTGCCTGGAGTGGCCGGGGCCTAAGCGAGCAGTACTTC. V and J are TRBV30 and TRBJ2-7; D may be TRBD1 or TRBD2 (5 bases each). CDR3 length equals 13 residues. Germline CDR1 GTSNPN, CDR2 SVGIG (reference sequence). V lost 1 base to trimming and J lost 6 bases, with 13 bases between them. Drawing the rest from reference TRBV30 and TRBJ2-7, the complete variable domain is SQTIHQWPATLVQPVGSPLSLECTVEGTSNPNLYWYRQAAGRGLQLLFYSVGIGQISSEVPQNLSASRPQDRQFILSSKKLLLSDSGFYLCAWSGRGLSEQYFGPGTRLTVT.

The CDR3 DNA is TGTGCCAGCAGCCGCAATGGGGCCAACGTCCTGACTTTC. Its protein product is CASSRNGANVLTF. The genes are TRBV11-2 and TRBJ2-6; D gene uncertain. Trimming removed 5 bases from V and 3 bases from J, with 5 bases in between. In germline, CDR1 is SGHAT, CDR2 FQNNGV. The CDR3 runs to 13 residues.

V is TRBV20-1 and J is TRBJ2-2; no firm D call. The germline V gene has CDR1 DFQATT and CDR2 SNEGSKA (reference sequence). This CDR3 spans 11 amino acids. The V end lost 1 base, the J end lost 6 bases, and 3 bases lay between the germline ends. The chain's CDR3 is CSARVAGELFF. The CDR3 DNA is TGCAGTGCTAGAGTAGCCGGGGAGCTGTTTTTT.

This chain connects TRBV7-6 to TRBJ1-6; 7 nucleotides agree with TRBD1. V shed 1 base and J 6 bases; nucleotides not matched to a gene: 6. From germline, CDR1 is SGHVS and CDR2 FNYEAQ. This CDR3 region has 16 residues. CDR3 amino acids: CASSLGTGQTNSPLHF. The CDR3 nucleotides read TGTGCCAGCAGCTTAGGGACGGGACAGACTAATTCACCCCTCCACTTT.

This chain uses TRBV10-3 with TRBJ1-1; D may be TRBD1 (5 bases). Trimming cost V 9 bases and J 3 bases, with 11 bases left between them. The CDR3 is 12 residues long. CDR1 and CDR2 (germline): ENHRY, SYGVKD. The DNA of the CDR3 is TGTGCCATACTGACAGCCTACACTGAAGCTTTCTTT. Its translation: CAILTAYTEAFF.

This rearrangement joins TRBV28 to TRBJ1-6; D remains unclear. V dropped 6 bases and J dropped 0 bases, with 6 bases sitting between them. CDR3 length: 14 residues. CDR1 is MDHEN and CDR2 is SYDVKM in the germline V gene. The CDR3 loop is CASRYSSYNSPLHF. The CDR3 DNA follows: TGTGCCAGCAGGTATAGCTCCTATAATTCACCCCTCCACTTT.

The J gene is TRBJ1-5, the V gene TRBV13; D is uncertain. CDR1 is PRHDT and CDR2 is FYEKMQ in the germline V gene (reference sequence). The V end lost 5 bases, the J end lost 4 bases, and 15 bases lay between the germline ends. The length of the CDR3 is 15 residues. CDR3 protein: CASSPPGRSNQPQHF. CDR3 DNA: TGTGCCAGCAGCCCCCCCGGCAGGAGTAATCAGCCCCAGCATTTT.

This chain joins TRBV10-2 and TRBJ1-1; 7 nucleotides agree with TRBD1. J was trimmed by 7 bases and V by 3 bases; bases with no gene match: 8. Germline lookup yields CDR1 WSHSY and CDR2 SAAADI. This CDR3 has 14 residues. The DNA of the CDR3 is TGCGCCAGCAGTGAATTTTTGGGGACAGTTGAAGCTTTCTTT. It yields the protein CASSEFLGTVEAFF.

The chain links TRBV7-2 to TRBJ2-5, with 11 positions matching TRBD2. The germline CDR1 and CDR2 sequences are SGHTA and FQGNSA. Unmatched junction bases numbered 5, after V lost 5 bases and J lost 0 bases. CDR3 size: 16 residues. The CDR3 nucleotides read TGTGCCAGCAGCGGGGTAGCGGGGGGGAACCAAGAGACCCAGTACTTC. It encodes CASSGVAGGNQETQYF.

The CDR3 sequence is CASSLVAGGGAQYF. As DNA, the CDR3 is TGCGCCAGCAGCTTGGTGGCGGGAGGCGGGGCCCAGTACTTC. The chain links TRBV5-1 to TRBJ2-5; TRBD2 matches 8 bases. The germline gives CDR1 SGHRS, CDR2 YFSETQ. CDR3 length: 14 residues. J lost 9 bases, V lost 0 bases, and 7 bases had no gene match.

V usage is TRBV10-3 and J usage is TRBJ1-3, with D uncertain. Germline V lookup: CDR1 ENHRY, CDR2 SYGVKD. Trimming pared 3 bases from V and 3 bases from J, leaving 6 bases between. This CDR3 has 13 residues. CDR3 DNA sequence: TGTGCCATCAGTGAAGGTTTTGGAAACACCATATATTTT. It translates to CAISEGFGNTIYF.

The V gene is TRBV5-6, the J gene TRBJ2-1; a possible D gene is TRBD1 (5 bases). The germline gives CDR1 SGHDT, CDR2 YYEEEE. This CDR3 spans 13 amino acids. V was clipped by 2 bases and J by 4 bases, with 7 bases between them. CDR3 protein: CASSFRQYNEQFF. The CDR3 DNA reads as TGTGCCAGCAGCTTTAGACAGTACAATGAGCAGTTCTTC.

V is TRBV10-3 and J is TRBJ2-3, with a possible D match to TRBD2 (6 bases). Trimming took off 4 bases at V and 1 base at J, with 9 bases between the two ends. The CDR3 spans 14 residues. CDR1 ENHRY and CDR2 SYGVKD come from the germline V gene. The CDR3 protein is CAISVSSGTDTQYF. Here the CDR3 DNA reads TGTGCCATCAGTGTCTCTAGCGGCACAGATACGCAGTATTTT.

The CDR3 region is CASSNGWGNNEQFF. The CDR3 nucleotides read TGTGCCAGCAGCAACGGATGGGGAAACAATGAGCAGTTCTTC. V usage is TRBV6-6 and J usage is TRBJ2-1; D gene ambiguous. V lost 6 bases, J lost 5 bases, and 14 bases lay in between. This CDR3 is 14 amino acids long. Germline V gene sequence: CDR1 MNHNY, CDR2 SVGAGI (reference sequence).

The V and J genes are TRBV18 and TRBJ2-4, with unresolved D. The CDR3 runs 17 residues. V lost 0 bases to trimming and J lost 0 bases, with 12 bases between them. Germline loops: CDR1 KGHSH, CDR2 LQKENI. CDR3 DNA sequence: TGTGCCAGCTCACCACCGTCAGGCCAGCTAGCCAAAAACATTCAGTACTTC. Encoded protein: CASSPPSGQLAKNIQYF.

This clone was counted only a few times. The same CDR3 is also encoded by other DNA sequences in this sample. The chain is built from TRBV5-6 and TRBJ1-1, with D hard to call. Per germline, CDR1 SGHDT and CDR2 YYEEEE. Trimming cost V 1 base and J 1 base, with 2 bases left between them. The CDR3 contains 12 residues. CDR3 nucleotide sequence: TGTGCCAGCAGCTTGCCGAACACTGAAGCTTTCTTT. It translates to CASSLPNTEAFF.

This clone came up a few times. This same CDR3 is encoded by further DNA sequences in the sample. V is TRBV18 and J is TRBJ1-1; TRBD1 matches 9 bases. Germline V gene sequence: CDR1 KGHSH, CDR2 LQKENI. The V gene end was trimmed by 0 bases and the J gene end by 4 bases; junction bases not matched to a gene: 3. CDR3 length: 15 residues. The CDR3 is CASSPPGQGSTEAFF. CDR3 in DNA: TGTGCCAGCTCACCACCCGGACAGGGGAGCACTGAAGCTTTCTTT.

This chain links TRBV7-6 with TRBJ2-7, with 7 nucleotides matching TRBD1. CDR3 size: 14 residues. Germline V gives CDR1 SGHVS, CDR2 FNYEAQ. Unmatched junction bases numbered 7, after V lost 5 bases and J lost 3 bases. The CDR3 loop is CASSIRQGNYEQYF. CDR3 coding DNA: TGTGCCAGCAGCATAAGACAGGGAAACTACGAGCAGTACTTC.

The V call is TRBV6-1, the J call TRBJ1-5; no clear D. CDR3 length equals 15 residues. The V gene lost 2 bases and the J gene lost 4 bases, with 12 bases spanning the gap. Germline V CDR1 and CDR2: MNHNS, SASEGT. In nucleotides, the CDR3 is TGTGCCAGCAGTGAAAGGAGAGCGGGGAATCAGCCCCAGCATTTT. Translating gives CASSERRAGNQPQHF.

This clone is a singleton in its sample. The chain carries TRBV11-2 and TRBJ2-7; D may be TRBD1 (5 bases). Between the trimmed V and J ends, which lost 8 bases and 3 bases, there was a span of 14 bases. CDR3 length equals 13 residues. CDR1 is SGHAT, CDR2 FQNNGV, per germline. CDR3 residues: CASRSTEFYEQYF. In DNA form, the CDR3 reads TGTGCCAGCCGATCGACAGAATTCTACGAGCAGTACTTC. Complete variable domain (other parts from reference TRBV11-2 and TRBJ2-7): EAGVAQSPRYKIIEKRQSVAFWCNPISGHATLYWYQQILGQGPKLLIQFQNNGVVDDSQLPKDRFSAERLKGVDSTLKIQPAKLEDSAVYLCASRSTEFYEQYFGPGTRLTVT.